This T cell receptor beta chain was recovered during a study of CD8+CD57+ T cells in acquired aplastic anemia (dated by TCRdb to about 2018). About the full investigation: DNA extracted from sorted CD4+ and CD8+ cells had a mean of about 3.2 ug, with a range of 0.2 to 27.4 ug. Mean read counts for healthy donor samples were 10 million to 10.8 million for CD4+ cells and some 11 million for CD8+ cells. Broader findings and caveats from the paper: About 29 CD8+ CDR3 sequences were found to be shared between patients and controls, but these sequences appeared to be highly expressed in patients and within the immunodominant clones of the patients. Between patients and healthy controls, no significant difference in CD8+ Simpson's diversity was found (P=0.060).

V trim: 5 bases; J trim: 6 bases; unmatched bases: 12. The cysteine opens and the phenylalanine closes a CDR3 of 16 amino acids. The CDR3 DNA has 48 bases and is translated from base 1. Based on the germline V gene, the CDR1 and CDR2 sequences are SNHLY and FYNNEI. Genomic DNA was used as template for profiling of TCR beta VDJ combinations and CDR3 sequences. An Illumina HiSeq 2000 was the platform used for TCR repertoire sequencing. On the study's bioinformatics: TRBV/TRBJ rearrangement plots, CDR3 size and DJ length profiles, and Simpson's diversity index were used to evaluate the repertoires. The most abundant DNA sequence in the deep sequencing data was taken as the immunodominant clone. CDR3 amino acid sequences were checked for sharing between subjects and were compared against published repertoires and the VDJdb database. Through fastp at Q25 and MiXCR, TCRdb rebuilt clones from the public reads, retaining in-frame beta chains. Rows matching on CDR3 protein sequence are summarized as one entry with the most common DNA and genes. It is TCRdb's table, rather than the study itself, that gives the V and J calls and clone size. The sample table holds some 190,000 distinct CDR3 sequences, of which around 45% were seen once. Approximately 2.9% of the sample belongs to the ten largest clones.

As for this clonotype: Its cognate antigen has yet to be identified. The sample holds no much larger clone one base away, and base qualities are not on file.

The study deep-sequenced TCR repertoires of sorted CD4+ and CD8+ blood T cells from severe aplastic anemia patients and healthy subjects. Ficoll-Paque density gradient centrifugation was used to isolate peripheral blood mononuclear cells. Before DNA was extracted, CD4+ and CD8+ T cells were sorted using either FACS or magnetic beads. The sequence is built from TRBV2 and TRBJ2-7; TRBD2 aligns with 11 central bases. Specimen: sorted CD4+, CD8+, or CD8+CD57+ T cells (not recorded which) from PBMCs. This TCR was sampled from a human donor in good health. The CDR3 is CASSPTETSGSGEQYF. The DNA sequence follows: TGTGCCAGCAGTCCGACTGAAACTAGCGGGAGTGGCGAGCAGTACTTC.